The 21 T cell receptor beta chains reported below all come from one sample, sequenced in a study of T cell clonotyping in hematopoietic cell transplantation. Data came from immunoSEQ multiplex PCR; TCRdb stores just in-frame clones and leaves some out. This table holds approximately 17,000 clones, around 66% found once. The starting material was PBMCs, obtained 30 days after allogeneic stem cell transplant. The origin of the receptors is a male patient in his fifties or sixties who had an allogeneic stem cell transplant from an unrelated donor, so T cells may come from the graft donor. Some clones in this sample may be carry-over from other donors' samples.

In this sample, this clone turned up once. The chain is built from TRBV6-1 and TRBJ1-1; D is possibly TRBD1 (6 bases). The germline CDR1 and CDR2 sequences are MNHNS and SASEGT. V was shortened by 10 bases and J by 3 bases, with 21 bases between the two germline ends. This CDR3 contains 15 residues. CDR3 DNA sequence: TGTGCCACTAAATCGGGACATTCAAAAGACACTGAAGCTTTCTTT. This encodes CATKSGHSKDTEAFF.

This clone was counted a single time. The chain joins TRBV5-6 to TRBJ2-2; no firm D call. Germline V gives CDR1 SGHDT, CDR2 YYEEEE. V was pared by 3 bases and J by 2 bases, with 8 bases between. The CDR3 covers 14 residues. The CDR3 DNA reads as TGTGCCAGCAGCTGGGCAGATAACACCGGGGAGCTGTTTTTT. Protein sequence: CASSWADNTGELFF.

This clone occurred a few times. This chain connects TRBV6-1 to TRBJ2-7, with TRBD1 matching over 9 bases. The junction had 6 bases not matched to a gene; V was cut back by 6 bases and J by 3 bases. CDR1 is MNHNS, CDR2 SASEGT, per germline. CDR3 length: 14 amino acids. In DNA form, the CDR3 reads TGTGCCAGCAGGTCCGGGACAGGGCGCTACGAGCAGTACTTC. It encodes CASRSGTGRYEQYF.

The CDR3 reads CASSHRTGGTVEQYF. CDR3 in DNA: TGCGCCAGCAGCCACCGGACAGGGGGAACGGTCGAGCAGTACTTC. V and J are TRBV4-1 and TRBJ2-5; 10 bases map to TRBD1. The J call may be incorrect, as the DNA end agrees better with TRBJ2-7. The CDR3 sequence is 15 residues long. CDR1 is MGHRA, CDR2 YSYEKL, per germline.

The CDR3 nucleotides read TGTGCCTGGAGTCCAGGGGGCGCAGGCCAGCCCCAGCATTTT. It encodes CAWSPGGAGQPQHF. The chain has TRBV30 and TRBJ1-5; 8 bases map to TRBD1. The CDR3 runs to 14 residues. Germline lookup yields CDR1 GTSNPN and CDR2 SVGIG (reference sequence). Trimming at V came to 2 bases and at J to 7 bases, leaving 7 bases not matched to a gene.

V usage is TRBV7-2 and J usage is TRBJ2-7, with TRBD2 as a possible D gene (6 bases). The V and J ends lost 5 bases and 1 base respectively, with 15 bases between them. Germline values: CDR1 SGHTA, CDR2 FQGNSA. The CDR3 covers 15 residues. The CDR3 spells CASSPRGGDSYEQYF. The CDR3 DNA reads TGTGCCAGCAGCCCCCGCGGAGGGGATTCCTACGAGCAGTACTTC.

The chain is built from TRBV2 and TRBJ1-6; D uncertain. This CDR3 has 16 amino acids. V was clipped by 10 bases and J by 6 bases, with 22 bases between them. Germline V CDR1 and CDR2: SNHLY, FYNNEI. The CDR3 sequence is CAIQSSPTPGNSPLHF. The CDR3 DNA reads as TGTGCCATCCAGTCATCCCCGACTCCGGGTAATTCACCCCTCCACTTT. Supplemented by reference TRBV2 and TRBJ1-6, the full variable domain reads EPEVTQTPSHQVTQMGQEVILRCVPISNHLYFYWYRQILGQKVEFLVSFYNNEISEKSEIFDDQFSVERPDGSNFTLKIRSTKLEDSAMYFCAIQSSPTPGNSPLHFGNGTRLTVT.

This clone was counted only a few times. The gene calls are TRBV7-2 and TRBJ2-3; 9 nucleotides agree with TRBD2. Germline lookup yields CDR1 SGHTA and CDR2 FQGNSA. The ends lost 0 bases at V and 1 base at J; junction bases unmatched: 5. CDR3 length: 17 residues. Here the CDR3 DNA reads TGTGCCAGCAGCTTAGCGGAATCTAGCGGGGGCACAGATACGCAGTATTTT. It encodes CASSLAESSGGTDTQYF.

This clone was seen a single time. The J gene is TRBJ2-6, the V gene TRBV7-1; a possible D gene is TRBD2 (5 bases). TRBV7-1 is classed as an ORF, of uncertain function. The CDR3 is made up of 19 amino acids. Trimming removed 5 bases at V and 0 bases at J, with 20 bases between. CDR3 amino acids: CASSHAMKDSLSGANVLTF. DNA of the CDR3: TGTGCCAGCAGCCACGCGATGAAGGACTCCCTCTCTGGGGCCAACGTCCTGACTTTC.

CDR3 residues: CSARGSYNSPLHF. The CDR3 DNA follows: TGCAGCGCACGGGGGTCCTATAATTCACCCCTCCACTTT. The V gene is TRBV29-1, the J gene TRBJ1-6, with D perhaps matching TRBD1 (5 bases). The V end lost 7 bases, the J end lost 1 base, and 8 bases lay between the germline ends. Germline V CDR1 and CDR2: SQVTM, ANQGSEA. This CDR3 has 13 amino acids.

The rearrangement uses TRBV5-1 and TRBJ1-1; tentative D call: TRBD1 (6 bases). In germline, CDR1 is SGHRS, CDR2 YFSETQ. Trimming shortened V by 6 bases and J by 3 bases, and 12 bases separated the two germline ends. The length of the CDR3 is 13 residues. Here the CDR3 reads CASKQGMDTEAFF. CDR3 nucleotide sequence: TGCGCCAGCAAACAGGGTATGGACACTGAAGCTTTCTTT. Full variable domain (remainder filled in from reference TRBV5-1 and TRBJ1-1): KAGVTQTPRYLIKTRGQQVTLSCSPISGHRSVSWYQQTPGQGLQFLFEYFSETQRNKGNFPGRFSGRQFSNSRSEMNVSTLELGDSALYLCASKQGMDTEAFFGQGTRLTVV.

V and J are TRBV25-1 and TRBJ2-3; 7 bases line up with TRBD1. Germline V lookup: CDR1 MGHDK, CDR2 SYGVNS. The J segment lost 2 bases and the V segment lost 5 bases, leaving 7 bases of the junction unmatched. The CDR3 runs to 15 residues. This CDR3 reads CASSNRDSPTDTQYF. The CDR3 DNA reads TGTGCCAGCAGTAACCGGGACAGTCCCACAGATACGCAGTATTTT.

The genes are TRBV6-5 and TRBJ2-7; TRBD1 or TRBD2 may be the D gene (5 bases each). From germline, CDR1 is MNHEY and CDR2 SVGAGI. Between the trimmed V and J ends, which lost 0 bases and 3 bases, there was a span of 9 bases. The CDR3 spans 14 residues. CDR3 DNA: TGTGCCAGCAGTTACTCAGGGGAGAGCTACGAGCAGTACTTC. This sequence encodes CASSYSGESYEQYF.

The chain is built from TRBV6-1 and TRBJ1-1, with no clear D. The CDR3 consists of 13 residues. Trimming took off 7 bases at V and 4 bases at J, with 13 bases between the two ends. Germline V gene data show CDR1 as MNHNS and CDR2 as SASEGT. In DNA form, the CDR3 reads TGTGCCAGCATATCAGAATCGTCCACTGAAGCTTTCTTT. Its protein product is CASISESSTEAFF.

This chain uses TRBV30 with TRBJ1-6, with TRBD1 as a possible D gene (5 bases). The V end lost 0 bases, the J end lost 9 bases, and 6 bases lay between the germline ends. Germline lookup yields CDR1 GTSNPN and CDR2 SVGIG (reference sequence). The CDR3 extends over 12 amino acids. The CDR3 sequence is CAWSVGGSPLHF. The CDR3 DNA is TGTGCCTGGAGTGTGGGGGGTTCACCCCTCCACTTT. The full variable domain, with the rest looked up from reference TRBV30 and TRBJ1-6, is SQTIHQWPATLVQPVGSPLSLECTVEGTSNPNLYWYRQAAGRGLQLLFYSVGIGQISSEVPQNLSASRPQDRQFILSSKKLLLSDSGFYLCAWSVGGSPLHFGNGTRLTVT.

The chain links TRBV25-1 to TRBJ1-2, with D unclear. This CDR3 region has 13 residues. Germline CDR1 and CDR2: MGHDK and SYGVNS. The germline V and J ends were trimmed by 1 base and 8 bases, with 11 bases remaining between them. The CDR3 coding sequence is TGTGCCAGCAGTGAATTGGGCTCTACCGGCTACACCTTC. Protein sequence: CASSELGSTGYTF.

This chain links TRBV6-5 with TRBJ1-5; D remains unclear. Germline assignment: CDR1 MNHEY and CDR2 SVGAGI. Trimming cost V 5 bases and J 2 bases, with 13 bases left between them. The CDR3 is 15 amino acids. The DNA for the CDR3 is TGTGCCAGCAGTCACGACGCAAGGCGCAATCAGCCCCAGCATTTT. Protein: CASSHDARRNQPQHF.

This clone was counted a few times. CDR3 sequence reads: CASSPGARNTIYF. The CDR3 DNA follows: TGTGCCAGCAGCCCGGGGGCACGAAACACCATATATTTT. This chain uses TRBV6-5 with TRBJ1-3, with D perhaps TRBD1 (6 bases). Germline assignment: CDR1 MNHEY and CDR2 SVGAGI. This CDR3 spans 13 amino acids. The V end was cut by 6 bases, the J end by 5 bases, with 11 bases between.

V is TRBV29-1 and J is TRBJ2-1; the D is unclear. The CDR3 loop spans 12 amino acids. The V end was cut by 3 bases, the J end by 8 bases, with 11 bases between. CDR1 and CDR2 from the germline V gene are SQVTM and ANQGSEA. This CDR3 reads CSVDEGMDEQFF. The CDR3 DNA reads as TGCAGCGTTGATGAAGGGATGGATGAGCAGTTCTTC.

The CDR3 here is CASSRGTGDYGYTF. The CDR3 nucleotides read TGCGCCAGCAGCCGGGGGACAGGGGATTATGGCTACACCTTC. The chain employs TRBV4-1 and TRBJ1-2, with 10 bases identical to TRBD1. Germline CDR1 MGHRA, CDR2 YSYEKL. The CDR3 contains 14 residues. Trimming took 4 bases from V and 5 from J; bases not matched to a gene: 4.

The chain uses TRBV4-3 and TRBJ2-1; D is possibly TRBD1 (6 bases). The CDR3 has 13 residues. CDR1 LGHNA and CDR2 YSLEER come from the germline V gene. The ends were cut back, 0 bases at V and 8 bases at J, with 8 bases in the middle. The CDR3 DNA is TGCGCCAGCAGCCAAGATCAGGGGCATGAGCAGTTCTTC. This codes for CASSQDQGHEQFF.